This T cell receptor beta chain was obtained from a study of early T cells in non-severe SARS-CoV-2 infection. TCRdb reanalysed the 5' RACE reads using MiXCR and keeps one entry per CDR3 protein. The sample holds roughly 100,000 distinct CDR3 sequences, approximately 14% seen once. Germline V gene data show CDR1 as WSHSY and CDR2 as SAAADI. The CDR3 has 15 amino acids. In its sample, this clonotype was seen a few times. Compared with germline, one end of the junction differs, possibly owing to a read error. The J gene is TRBJ2-3, the V gene TRBV10-2, with TRBD2 matching 8 bases. This clonotype originated in an adult who was a healthcare worker with PCR-confirmed SARS-CoV-2 infection or an uninfected control (not recorded which). Specimen: whole blood. CDR3 DNA sequence: TGCGCCAGCAGTAGACTAGCGACTCGCACAAATACGCAGTATTTT. Amino acids: CASSRLATRTNTQYF.